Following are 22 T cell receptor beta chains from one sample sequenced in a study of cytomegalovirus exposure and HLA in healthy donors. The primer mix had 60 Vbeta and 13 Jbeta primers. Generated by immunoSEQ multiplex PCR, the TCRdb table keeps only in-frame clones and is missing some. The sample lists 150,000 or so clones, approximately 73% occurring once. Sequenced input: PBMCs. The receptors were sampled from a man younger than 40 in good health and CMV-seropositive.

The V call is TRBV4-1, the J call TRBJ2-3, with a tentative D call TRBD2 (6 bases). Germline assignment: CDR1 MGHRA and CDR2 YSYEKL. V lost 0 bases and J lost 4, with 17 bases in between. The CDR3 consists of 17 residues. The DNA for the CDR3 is TGCGCCAGCAGCCAAGACTCGTCCCAGCGGGTTGCAGATACGCAGTATTTT. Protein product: CASSQDSSQRVADTQYF.

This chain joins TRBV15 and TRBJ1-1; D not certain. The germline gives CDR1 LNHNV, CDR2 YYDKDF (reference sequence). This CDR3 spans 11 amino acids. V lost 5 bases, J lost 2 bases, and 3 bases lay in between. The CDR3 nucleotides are TGTGCCACCAGCCTCAACACTGAAGCTTTCTTT. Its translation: CATSLNTEAFF.

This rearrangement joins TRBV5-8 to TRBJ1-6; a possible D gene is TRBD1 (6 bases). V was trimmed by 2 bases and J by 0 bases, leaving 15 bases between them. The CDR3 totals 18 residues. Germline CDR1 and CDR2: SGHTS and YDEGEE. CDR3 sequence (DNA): TGTGCCAGCAGCTTAGGGACACTTAGGAGCTCCTATAATTCACCCCTCCACTTT. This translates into CASSLGTLRSSYNSPLHF.

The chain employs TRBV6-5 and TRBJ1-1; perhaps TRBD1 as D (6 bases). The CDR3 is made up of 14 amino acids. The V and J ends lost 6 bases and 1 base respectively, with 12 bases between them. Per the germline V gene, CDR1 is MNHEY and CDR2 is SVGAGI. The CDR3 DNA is TGTGCCAGCAGCCCCTCACAGGGGAACACTGAAGCTTTCTTT. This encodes CASSPSQGNTEAFF.

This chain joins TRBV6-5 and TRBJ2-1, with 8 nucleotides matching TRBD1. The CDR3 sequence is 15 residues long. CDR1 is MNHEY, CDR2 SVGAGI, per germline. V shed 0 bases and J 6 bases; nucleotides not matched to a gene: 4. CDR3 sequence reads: CASSYSFGQGNEQFF. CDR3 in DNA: TGTGCCAGCAGTTACTCATTCGGACAGGGCAATGAGCAGTTCTTC.

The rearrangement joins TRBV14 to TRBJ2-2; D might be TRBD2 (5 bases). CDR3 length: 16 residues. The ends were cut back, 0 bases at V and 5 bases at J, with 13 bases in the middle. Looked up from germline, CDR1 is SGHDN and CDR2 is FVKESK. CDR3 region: CASSQDPGWGTGELFF. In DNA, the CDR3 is TGTGCCAGCAGCCAAGACCCGGGGTGGGGAACCGGGGAGCTGTTTTTT.

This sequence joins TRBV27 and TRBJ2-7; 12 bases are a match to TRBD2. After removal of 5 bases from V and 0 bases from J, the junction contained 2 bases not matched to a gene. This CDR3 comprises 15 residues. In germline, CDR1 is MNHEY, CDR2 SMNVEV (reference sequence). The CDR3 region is CASSETSGSSYEQYF. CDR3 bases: TGTGCCAGCAGTGAGACTAGCGGGAGCTCCTACGAGCAGTACTTC.

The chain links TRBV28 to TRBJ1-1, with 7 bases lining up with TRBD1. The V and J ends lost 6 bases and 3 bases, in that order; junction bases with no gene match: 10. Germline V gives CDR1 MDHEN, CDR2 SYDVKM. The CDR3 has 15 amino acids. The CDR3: CASSSGPQGDTEAFF. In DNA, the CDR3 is TGTGCCAGCAGCTCTGGACCTCAGGGGGACACTGAAGCTTTCTTT.

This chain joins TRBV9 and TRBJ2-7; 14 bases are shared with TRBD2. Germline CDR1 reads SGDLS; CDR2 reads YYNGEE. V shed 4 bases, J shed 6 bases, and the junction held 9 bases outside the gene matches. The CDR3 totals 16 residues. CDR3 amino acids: CASSQGLAGVGGEQYF. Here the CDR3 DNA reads TGTGCCAGCAGCCAGGGACTAGCGGGAGTCGGTGGCGAGCAGTACTTC.

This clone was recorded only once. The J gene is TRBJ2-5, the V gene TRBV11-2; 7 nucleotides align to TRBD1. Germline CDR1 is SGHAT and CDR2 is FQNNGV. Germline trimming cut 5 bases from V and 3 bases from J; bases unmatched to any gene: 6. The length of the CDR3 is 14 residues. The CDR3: CASSKGTVEETQYF. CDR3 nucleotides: TGTGCCAGCAGCAAGGGGACAGTCGAAGAGACCCAGTACTTC.

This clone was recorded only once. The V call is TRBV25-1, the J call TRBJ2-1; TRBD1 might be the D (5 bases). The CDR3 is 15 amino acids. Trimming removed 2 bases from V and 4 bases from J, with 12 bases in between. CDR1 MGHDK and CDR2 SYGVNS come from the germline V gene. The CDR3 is CASSEIQDTYNEQFF. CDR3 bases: TGTGCCAGCAGTGAAATCCAGGACACATACAATGAGCAGTTCTTC.

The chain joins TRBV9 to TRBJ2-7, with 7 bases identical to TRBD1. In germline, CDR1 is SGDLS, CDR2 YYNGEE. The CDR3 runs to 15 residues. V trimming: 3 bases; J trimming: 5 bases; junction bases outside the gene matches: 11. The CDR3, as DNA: TGTGCCAGCAGCGGGCCTCCGGGACAGAAGAACGAGCAGTACTTC. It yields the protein CASSGPPGQKNEQYF. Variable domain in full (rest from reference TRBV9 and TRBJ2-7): DSGVTQTPKHLITATGQRVTLRCSPRSGDLSVYWYQQSLDQGLQFLIQYYNGEERAKGNILERFSAQQFPDLHSELNLSSLELGDSALYFCASSGPPGQKNEQYFGPGTRLTVT.

CDR3 in amino acids: CASGSLGEKLFF. For the CDR3, the DNA is TGTGCCAGTGGGAGCTTAGGAGAAAAACTGTTTTTT. The chain links TRBV6-5 to TRBJ1-4; no clear D. V shed 9 bases and J shed 8 bases, with 13 bases lying between them. This CDR3 spans 12 amino acids. Germline CDR1 is MNHEY and CDR2 is SVGAGI.

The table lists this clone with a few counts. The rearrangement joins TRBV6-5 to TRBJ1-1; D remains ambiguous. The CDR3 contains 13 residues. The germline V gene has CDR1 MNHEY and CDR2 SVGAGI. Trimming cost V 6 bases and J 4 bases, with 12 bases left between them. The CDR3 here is CASSPGWLTEAFF. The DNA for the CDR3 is TGTGCCAGCAGCCCGGGATGGCTCACTGAAGCTTTCTTT.

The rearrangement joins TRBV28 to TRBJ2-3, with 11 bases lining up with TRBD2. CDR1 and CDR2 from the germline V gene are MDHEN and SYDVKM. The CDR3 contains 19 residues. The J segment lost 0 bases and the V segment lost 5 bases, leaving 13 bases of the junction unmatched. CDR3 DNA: TGTGCCAGCAGTGCAAGCCCTCGGTGGACTAGCGGGAGCACAGATACGCAGTATTTT. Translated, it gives CASSASPRWTSGSTDTQYF.

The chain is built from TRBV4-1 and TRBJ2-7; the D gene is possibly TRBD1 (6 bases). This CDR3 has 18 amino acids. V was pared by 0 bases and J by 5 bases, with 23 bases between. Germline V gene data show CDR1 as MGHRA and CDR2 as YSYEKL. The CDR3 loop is CASSQDPPLGTLPHEQYF. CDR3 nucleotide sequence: TGCGCCAGCAGCCAAGATCCACCCCTCGGGACACTTCCCCACGAGCAGTACTTC.

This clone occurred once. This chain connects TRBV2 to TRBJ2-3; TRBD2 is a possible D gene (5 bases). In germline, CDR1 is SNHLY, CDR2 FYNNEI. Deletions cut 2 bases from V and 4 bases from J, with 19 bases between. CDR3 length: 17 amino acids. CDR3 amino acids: CASSERPASYVPDTQYF. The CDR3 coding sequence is TGTGCCAGCAGTGAAAGGCCGGCTAGCTATGTACCAGATACGCAGTATTTT. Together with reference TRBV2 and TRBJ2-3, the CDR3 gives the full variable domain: EPEVTQTPSHQVTQMGQEVILRCVPISNHLYFYWYRQILGQKVEFLVSFYNNEISEKSEIFDDQFSVERPDGSNFTLKIRSTKLEDSAMYFCASSERPASYVPDTQYFGPGTRLTVL.

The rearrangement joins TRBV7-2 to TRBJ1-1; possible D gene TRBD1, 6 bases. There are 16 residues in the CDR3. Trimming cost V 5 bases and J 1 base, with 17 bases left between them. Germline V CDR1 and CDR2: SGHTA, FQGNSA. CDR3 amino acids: CASSPNVGGANTEAFF. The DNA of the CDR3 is TGTGCCAGCAGCCCGAACGTCGGGGGGGCGAACACTGAAGCTTTCTTT. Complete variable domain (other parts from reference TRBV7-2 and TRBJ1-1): GAGVSQSPSNKVTEKGKDVELRCDPISGHTALYWYRQSLGQGLEFLIYFQGNSAPDKSGLPSDRFSAERTGGSVSTLTIQRTQQEDSAVYLCASSPNVGGANTEAFFGQGTRLTVV.

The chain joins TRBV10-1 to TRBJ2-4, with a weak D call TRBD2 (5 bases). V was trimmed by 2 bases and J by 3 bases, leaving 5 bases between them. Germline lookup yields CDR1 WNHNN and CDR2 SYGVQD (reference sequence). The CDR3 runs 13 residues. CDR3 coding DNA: TGCGCCAGCAGTGAGGAGGGCAAAAACATTCAGTACTTC. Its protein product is CASSEEGKNIQYF.

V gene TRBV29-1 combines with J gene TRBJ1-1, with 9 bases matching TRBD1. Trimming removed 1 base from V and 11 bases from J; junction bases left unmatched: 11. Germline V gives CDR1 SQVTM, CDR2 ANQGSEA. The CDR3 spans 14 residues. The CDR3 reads CSVEGDRDGFSAFF. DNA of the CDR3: TGCAGCGTTGAAGGGGACAGGGACGGGTTCTCTGCTTTCTTT.

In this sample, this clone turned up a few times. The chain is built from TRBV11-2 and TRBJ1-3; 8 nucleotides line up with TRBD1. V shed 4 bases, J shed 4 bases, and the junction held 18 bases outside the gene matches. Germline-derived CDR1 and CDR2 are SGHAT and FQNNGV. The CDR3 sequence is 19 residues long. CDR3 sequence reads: CASSSHLSRQGAWGNTIYF. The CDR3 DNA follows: TGTGCCAGCAGCTCTCACCTCTCGAGGCAGGGGGCTTGGGGAAACACCATATATTTT.

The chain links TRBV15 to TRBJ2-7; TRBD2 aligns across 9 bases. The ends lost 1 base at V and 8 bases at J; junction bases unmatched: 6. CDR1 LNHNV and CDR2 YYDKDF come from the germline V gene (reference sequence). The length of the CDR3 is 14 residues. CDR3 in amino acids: CATSRGDSGSKQYF. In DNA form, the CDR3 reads TGTGCCACCAGCAGAGGGGATAGCGGGAGTAAGCAGTACTTC.